This entry lists 31 T cell receptor beta chains sequenced from one sample in a study of CD4+ T cells in melanoma. Sequencing was performed with immunoSEQ multiplex PCR; in TCRdb, only in-frame clones are kept and a portion is missing. This sample yields 7,500 to 10,000 clones, of which almost 70% are seen a single time; less than 20% belongs to the top ten. Sequenced material: peripheral blood. These receptors all stem from a human donor with melanoma.

The V call is TRBV5-2, the J call TRBJ1-2; TRBD1 is the table's D call, not checked against the DNA. TRBV5-2 is a pseudogene segment. The CDR3 is 17 residues long. DNA for the CDR3: TGCGCCAGCAGCCAAGATCGAGGGACAGGCGGATCGAGCGGCTACACCTTC. Translating it yields CASSQDRGTGGSSGYTF.

By proportion, this clone is medium-sized. The genes are TRBV19 and TRBJ1-2, with TRBD1 identical over 9 bases. Germline CDR1 reads LNHDA; CDR2 reads SQIVND (reference sequence). The V gene end was trimmed by 4 bases and the J gene end by 8 bases; junction bases not matched to a gene: 8. The CDR3 is 14 residues long. CDR3 sequence (DNA): TGTGCCAGTAGTACGGACAGGGGCCTCGAGGGCTACACCTTC. Its translation is CASSTDRGLEGYTF.

V gene TRBV5-1 combines with J gene TRBJ1-1; D unclear. The CDR3 has 14 residues. Germline V lookup: CDR1 SGHRS, CDR2 YFSETQ. V lost 2 bases and J lost 2, with 10 bases in between. The CDR3 protein is CASSFNTQNTEAFF. The CDR3 DNA is TGCGCCAGCAGCTTTAACACCCAAAACACTGAAGCTTTCTTT.

The chain carries TRBV6-1 and TRBJ1-6; 7 bases line up with TRBD1. This CDR3 is 20 amino acids long. J gave up 0 bases and V 0 bases, and 11 bases lay outside the gene matches. Germline CDR1 and CDR2: MNHNS and SASEGT. CDR3 nucleotides: TGTGCCAGCAGTGAAGCGCTCCAGCCGAGGGACAGCTCCTATAATTCACCCCTCCACTTT. Its protein is CASSEALQPRDSSYNSPLHF.

This clone has a handful of counts. The chain has TRBV6-1 and TRBJ2-7; D is perhaps TRBD1 (6 bases). V was trimmed by 3 bases and J by 6 bases, leaving 15 bases between them. Germline assignment: CDR1 MNHNS and CDR2 SASEGT. The CDR3 contains 14 residues. The CDR3 spells CASSERGWWSEQYF. The CDR3 DNA follows: TGTGCCAGCAGTGAGAGGGGGTGGTGGTCCGAGCAGTACTTC.

V and J are TRBV2 and TRBJ1-2; D perhaps matches TRBD1 (5 bases). This CDR3 comprises 13 residues. Trimming left V 6 bases short and J 4 bases short, with 12 bases between. Per germline, CDR1 SNHLY and CDR2 FYNNEI. CDR3 nucleotides: TGTGCCAGCAGCCCGGGACCCCTCTATGGCTACACCTTC. Its translation is CASSPGPLYGYTF.

The J gene is TRBJ1-5, the V gene TRBV4-1; D unresolved. Germline loops: CDR1 MGHRA, CDR2 YSYEKL. Trimming took off 1 base at V and 6 bases at J, with 7 bases between the two ends. The CDR3 covers 13 residues. CDR3 coding DNA: TGCGCCAGCAGCCAAGGCATAGGTCAGCCCCAGCATTTT. Translation: CASSQGIGQPQHF.

This clone came up a few times. The chain links TRBV5-1 to TRBJ1-2, with D perhaps matching TRBD1 (5 bases). This CDR3 has 15 residues. From germline, CDR1 is SGHRS and CDR2 YFSETQ. Trimming left V 3 bases short and J 2 bases short, with 14 bases between. The CDR3 region is CASSSNTGTNYGYTF. The CDR3 bases are TGCGCCAGCAGCTCGAACACCGGGACGAACTATGGCTACACCTTC.

The CDR3, as DNA: TGTGCCAGCAGTGAACTGCGAAGCACAGATACGCAGTATTTT. This encodes CASSELRSTDTQYF. This rearrangement joins TRBV25-1 to TRBJ2-3; D remains ambiguous. There are 14 residues in the CDR3. V gave up 2 bases and J gave up 0 bases, with 6 bases separating them. CDR1 is MGHDK, CDR2 SYGVNS, per germline.

CDR3 sequence (DNA): TGTGCAAGTCGCCCCACACCTGGGGGACCTAGCGATGAGCAGTTCTTC. As protein: CASRPTPGGPSDEQFF. The rearrangement uses TRBV12-2 and TRBJ2-1; the table's D gene call, TRBD2, was not cross checked with the DNA. TRBV12-2 is shown as a pseudogene. The CDR3 spans 16 residues.

The chain has TRBV7-6 and TRBJ2-5, with no clear D. Between the trimmed V and J ends, which lost 0 bases and 5 bases, there was a span of 10 bases. This CDR3 is built from 14 residues. Germline V gene sequence: CDR1 SGHVS, CDR2 FNYEAQ. The CDR3: CASSLAALLETQYF. CDR3 nucleotide sequence: TGTGCCAGCAGCTTAGCGGCTTTGTTGGAGACCCAGTACTTC.

The rearrangement links TRBV27 to TRBJ1-1; D might be TRBD1 (6 bases). CDR1 and CDR2 from the germline V gene are MNHEY and SMNVEV (reference sequence). With 5 bases removed from V and 6 bases from J, the gap between germline ends came to 16 bases. The CDR3 spans 14 residues. CDR3 DNA sequence: TGTGCCAGCAGTGTTAACAGGGATTCCCCTGAAGCTTTCTTT. This gives the protein CASSVNRDSPEAFF.

The rearrangement joins TRBV7-9 to TRBJ2-1, with D perhaps assigned TRBD1 or TRBD2 (7 bases each). The length of the CDR3 is 17 residues. V was shortened by 1 base and J by 1 base, with 14 bases between the two germline ends. Germline values: CDR1 SEHNR, CDR2 FQNEAQ (reference sequence). The CDR3 nucleotides read TGTGCCAGCAGCTTAGGGGGGGAGGGGGCATCCTACAATGAGCAGTTCTTC. This translates into CASSLGGEGASYNEQFF.

The chain joins TRBV27 to TRBJ1-1; no reliable D call. V shed 2 bases and J shed 4 bases, with 8 bases lying between them. The germline gives CDR1 MNHEY, CDR2 SMNVEV (reference sequence). There are 13 residues in the CDR3. The CDR3 DNA follows: TGTGCCAGCAGTTTACGCCGGATCACTGAAGCTTTCTTT. This gives the protein CASSLRRITEAFF.

As to this clone: Other DNA variants within this sample encode the same CDR3. The chain is built from TRBV5-6 and TRBJ1-1; maybe TRBD1 (5 bases). Germline CDR1 is SGHDT and CDR2 is YYEEEE. The V and J ends lost 3 bases and 6 bases respectively, with 12 bases between them. The CDR3 runs to 13 residues. DNA of the CDR3: TGTGCCAGCAGCTGGAAAGGGGTCGCTGAAGCTTTCTTT. Translation: CASSWKGVAEAFF.

Relative to its sample, this clone is medium-sized (0.01 to 0.1%). The rearrangement links TRBV4-1 to TRBJ2-5, with TRBD1 matching over 10 bases. The trim removed 3 bases at V and 1 base at J, leaving 5 bases unmatched. This CDR3 spans 16 amino acids. The germline V gene has CDR1 MGHRA and CDR2 YSYEKL. The CDR3 region has the DNA TGCGCCAGCAGCCAGGGACAGGGGCTGGCCCAAGAGACCCAGTACTTC. Its translation: CASSQGQGLAQETQYF.

V gene TRBV27 combines with J gene TRBJ1-4, with unresolved D. This CDR3 comprises 15 residues. The V gene lost 8 bases and the J gene lost 7 bases, with 20 bases spanning the gap. Germline V gene sequence: CDR1 MNHEY, CDR2 SMNVEV (reference sequence). In nucleotides, the CDR3 is TGTGCCAGCTCCATTGGAGGAAAACGGAGTGAAAAACTGTTTTTT. Amino acid sequence: CASSIGGKRSEKLFF.

The chain links TRBV9 to TRBJ1-2; TRBD1 matches 10 bases. This CDR3 has 16 residues. V was clipped by 4 bases and J by 7 bases; unmatched bases: 13. In germline, CDR1 is SGDLS, CDR2 YYNGEE. DNA of the CDR3: TGTGCCAGCAGCCCCTCTTATAGACAGGGGGCCCGTGGCTACACCTTC. Translation gives CASSPSYRQGARGYTF. Looking up the rest from reference TRBV9 and TRBJ1-2 gives the full variable domain: DSGVTQTPKHLITATGQRVTLRCSPRSGDLSVYWYQQSLDQGLQFLIQYYNGEERAKGNILERFSAQQFPDLHSELNLSSLELGDSALYFCASSPSYRQGARGYTFGSGTRLTVV.

This chain joins TRBV28 and TRBJ2-7; D gene uncertain. The germline CDR1 and CDR2 sequences are MDHEN and SYDVKM. The CDR3 has 11 amino acids. V lost 4 bases, J lost 4 bases, and 5 bases lay in between. The CDR3: CASSSEYEQYF. The DNA for the CDR3 is TGTGCCAGCAGTTCAGAGTACGAGCAGTACTTC.

This chain joins TRBV9 and TRBJ2-2; 7 bases align to TRBD2. The V gene end was trimmed by 3 bases and the J gene end by 5 bases; junction bases not matched to a gene: 4. This CDR3 is 14 amino acids long. Germline V gives CDR1 SGDLS, CDR2 YYNGEE. CDR3: CASSAHGGTGELFF. The CDR3 DNA reads TGTGCCAGCAGCGCTCACGGGGGGACCGGGGAGCTGTTTTTT.

The chain links TRBV5-8 to TRBJ2-7; no firm D call. Trimming took off 2 bases at V and 2 bases at J, with 11 bases between the two ends. CDR1 and CDR2 from the germline V gene are SGHTS and YDEGEE. The CDR3 is 14 residues long. The CDR3, as DNA: TGTGCCAGCAGCTTTAGGGTGAATCCCTACGAGCAGTACTTC. It translates to CASSFRVNPYEQYF.

The chain employs TRBV30 and TRBJ1-3; unclear D gene. Trimming left V 4 bases short and J 0 bases short, with 10 bases between. Germline V CDR1 and CDR2: GTSNPN, SVGIG (reference sequence). The CDR3 runs to 14 residues. CDR3 in amino acids: CAWTDGPSGNTIYF. The CDR3 region has the DNA TGTGCCTGGACAGACGGACCCTCTGGAAACACCATATATTTT.

V and J are TRBV4-2 and TRBJ1-1; 8 bases fit TRBD1. The CDR3 loop spans 15 amino acids. Germline CDR1 reads LGHNA; CDR2 reads YNFKEQ. With 5 bases clipped from V and 5 bases from J, the junction kept 10 bases outside the gene matches. This CDR3 reads CASSLNTGGSTEAFF. The DNA of the CDR3 is TGTGCCAGCAGCTTGAATACAGGGGGAAGTACTGAAGCTTTCTTT.

V usage is TRBV4-3 and J usage is TRBJ1-4, with unresolved D. Germline-derived CDR1 and CDR2 are LGHNA and YSLEER. The ends were cut back, 0 bases at V and 0 bases at J, with 11 bases in the middle. This CDR3 is built from 17 residues. The CDR3 DNA sequence: TGCGCCAGCAGCCAAGATTGGAATTCTGCAACTAATGAAAAACTGTTTTTT. Translating gives CASSQDWNSATNEKLFF.

Note on this clone: This specimen includes other DNA sequences encoding the same CDR3. The chain joins TRBV6-1 to TRBJ1-5; no reliable D call. The V gene's germline CDR1 is MNHNS and CDR2 SASEGT. The CDR3 sequence is 12 residues long. V was clipped by 7 bases and J by 0 bases, with 4 bases between them. The CDR3 sequence: CASTTSNQPQHF. The CDR3 bases are TGTGCCAGCACCACTAGCAATCAGCCCCAGCATTTT.

The chain has TRBV19 and TRBJ2-3; 8 nucleotides agree with TRBD2. The J segment lost 9 bases and the V segment lost 3 bases, leaving 8 bases of the junction unmatched. This CDR3 region has 14 residues. CDR1 LNHDA and CDR2 SQIVND come from the germline V gene (reference sequence). CDR3 sequence reads: CASSMGAGAVTQYF. CDR3 in DNA: TGTGCCAGTAGTATGGGAGCGGGAGCGGTAACGCAGTATTTT. Based on the CDR3 plus reference TRBV19 and TRBJ2-3, the full variable domain is DGGITQSPKYLFRKEGQNVTLSCEQNLNHDAMYWYRQDPGQGLRLIYYSQIVNDFQKGDIAEGYSVSREKKESFPLTVTSAQKNPTAFYLCASSMGAGAVTQYFGPGTRLTVL.

This clone occurred once. The rearrangement uses TRBV28 and TRBJ2-3; 11 nucleotides agree with TRBD2. Germline V gene data show CDR1 as MDHEN and CDR2 as SYDVKM. The V segment lost 5 bases and the J segment 3 bases; nucleotides outside the gene matches: 4. The CDR3 totals 15 residues. CDR3 sequence: CASSRTSGSTDTQYF. The CDR3 bases are TGTGCCAGCAGTAGAACTAGCGGGAGTACAGATACGCAGTATTTT.

The gene calls are TRBV27 and TRBJ1-1; no reliable D call. Germline CDR1 is MNHEY and CDR2 is SMNVEV (reference sequence). The CDR3 contains 11 residues. V was pared by 8 bases and J by 6 bases, with 10 bases between. This chain's CDR3 is CASGWASEAFF. As DNA, the CDR3 is TGTGCCAGCGGGTGGGCTTCTGAAGCTTTCTTT.

This clone was found a few times. The rearrangement joins TRBV5-4 to TRBJ1-2; TRBD1 might be the D (6 bases). The germline V gene encodes CDR1 SGHNT and CDR2 YYREEE (reference sequence). CDR3 length equals 17 residues. V was trimmed by 3 bases and J by 0 bases, leaving 18 bases between them. This chain's CDR3 is CASSSGGYNPANYGYTF. CDR3 bases: TGTGCCAGCAGCTCCGGGGGCTACAATCCAGCTAACTATGGCTACACCTTC.

In this sample, this clone turned up a few times. The rearrangement links TRBV7-6 to TRBJ1-4, with D tentatively TRBD1 (5 bases). The CDR3 runs 15 residues. The germline CDR1 and CDR2 sequences are SGHVS and FNYEAQ. V was shortened by 1 base and J by 8 bases, with 14 bases between the two germline ends. Here the CDR3 DNA reads TGTGCCAGCAGCTTAGGCGGGAGGGGAATGGAAAAACTGTTTTTT. It translates to CASSLGGRGMEKLFF.

This sequence joins TRBV7-9 and TRBJ2-3, with 13 bases fitting TRBD2. This CDR3 is 16 amino acids long. V trimming: 5 bases; J trimming: 4 bases; junction bases outside the gene matches: 6. CDR1 SEHNR and CDR2 FQNEAQ come from the germline V gene (reference sequence). The CDR3 DNA reads as TGTGCCAGCAGCAAGACTAGCGGGGGGCCCTCAGATACGCAGTATTTT. The encoded protein is CASSKTSGGPSDTQYF.